These 2 T cell receptor beta chains came from one sample sequenced in a study of OX40 agonist ivuxolimab in advanced cancers. Profiled with immunoSEQ multiplex PCR; TCRdb holds only in-frame clones, not every one. Counted here are roughly 58,000 clones, 93% occurring once; the ten biggest clones make up 15% to 20%. Sequencing was performed on CD4+ or CD8+ T cells sorted from blood, taken in a trial of the OX40 agonist ivuxolimab. The receptor source for this set is an adult with an advanced solid tumor such as melanoma, head and neck, liver or kidney cancer.

Comment on this clone: Different DNA sequences within this sample yield the same CDR3. J is TRBJ2-7 and V is TRBV27; a weak D match, TRBD2 (6 bases). In germline, CDR1 is MNHEY, CDR2 SMNVEV (reference sequence). CDR3 length: 13 residues. Trimming removed 6 bases at V and 2 bases at J, with 11 bases between. DNA for the CDR3: TGTGCCAGCAGCCTATCGGGGGCCTACGAGCAGTACTTC. This codes for CASSLSGAYEQYF.

This CDR3 reads CASSLTGNTIYF. The CDR3 DNA reads as TGTGCCAGCAGCTTAACTGGAAACACCATATATTTT. The chain is built from TRBV7-2 and TRBJ1-3; D not resolved. The germline CDR1 and CDR2 sequences are SGHTA and FQGNSA. Trimming shortened V by 2 bases and J by 2 bases, and 1 base separated the two germline ends. This CDR3 has 12 amino acids.